This T cell receptor (beta chain) was recorded in a study of Graves' ophthalmopathy and Graves' hyperthyroidism. Each hyperthyroidism patient was newly diagnosed, with under 2 months' duration, and aged 18 to 65. None of the included patients had other autoimmune diseases, uncontrolled infections, pregnancy or lactation, as these led to exclusion. Study-wide results and caveats: Appearing in blood as well were most expanded thyroid clonotypes above 0.001 frequency. Ophthalmopathy progression cases were predicted by the model with about 70% sensitivity and roughly 72% specificity.

Amplified TCR beta CDR3 regions were obtained using RNA transcripts as template. First-round RT-PCR relied on HTBI primers, and a second-round multiplex PCR came next. Each CDR3 protein gets one entry after TCRdb re-called the multiplex PCR reads with MiXCR. The table lists more than 1,000,000 distinct CDR3 sequences, about 35% of them singletons. For this clonotype: Its antigen is as yet unknown. Compared with germline, one end of the junction differs, possibly owing to a read error.

The CDR3 covers 14 residues. Germline CDR1 reads SGHRS; CDR2 reads YFSETQ. The chain is built from TRBV5-1 and TRBJ1-1, with D perhaps TRBD1 (5 bases). Source material: peripheral blood or thyroid tissue (not recorded which). This sequence originates from an adult man with Graves' hyperthyroidism. CDR3 DNA: TGCGCCAGCAGCTTGGTTTCGCAGGGTGGTGAAGCTCTCTTT. Amino acid sequence: CASSLVSQGGEALF.